One and the same sample provided the 24 T cell receptor beta chains below, sequenced in a study of T cell responses to AZD1222 COVID-19 vaccine. Assay used: immunoSEQ multiplex PCR; TCRdb lists only in-frame clones, some missing. The sample has 100,000 to 120,000 clones; 92% are singletons. Sequenced material: peripheral blood, taken 28 days after the second AZD1222 dose. Every receptor here comes from an adult who received the AZD1222 COVID-19 vaccine.

CDR3 in amino acids: CASSPGPGGTQYF. DNA for the CDR3: TGTGCCAGCAGTCCCGGGCCGGGGGGGACCCAGTACTTC. The rearrangement uses TRBV2 and TRBJ2-5; TRBD2 aligns across 7 bases. Per germline, CDR1 SNHLY and CDR2 FYNNEI. After removal of 5 bases from V and 7 bases from J, the junction contained 7 bases not matched to a gene. This CDR3 has 13 amino acids. The full variable domain, completed using reference TRBV2 and TRBJ2-5, is EPEVTQTPSHQVTQMGQEVILRCVPISNHLYFYWYRQILGQKVEFLVSFYNNEISEKSEIFDDQFSVERPDGSNFTLKIRSTKLEDSAMYFCASSPGPGGTQYFGPGTRLLVL.

This chain links TRBV20-1 with TRBJ1-1; D is undetermined. Germline CDR1 reads DFQATT; CDR2 reads SNEGSKA (reference sequence). The CDR3 spans 10 residues. CDR3 amino acids: CTGRLTEAFF. CDR3 nucleotide sequence: TGCACCGGCAGACTCACTGAAGCTTTCTTT.

The CDR3 spells CASTPSRGDGNTIYF. CDR3 bases: TGTGCCAGTACCCCCTCGCGCGGGGACGGAAACACCATATATTTT. The chain links TRBV19 to TRBJ1-3; possible D gene TRBD1, 5 bases. CDR3 length: 15 residues. Germline V gene sequence: CDR1 LNHDA, CDR2 SQIVND (reference sequence). V gave up 7 bases and J gave up 4 bases, with 17 bases separating them.

V gene TRBV5-1 combines with J gene TRBJ1-1; D is unresolved. Trimming took 2 bases from V and 0 from J, leaving 14 bases between them. CDR1 SGHRS and CDR2 YFSETQ come from the germline V gene. The CDR3 totals 16 residues. The DNA of the CDR3 is TGCGCCAGCAGCTTAGGTACGGGCAGTATGAACACTGAAGCTTTCTTT. Amino acid sequence: CASSLGTGSMNTEAFF.

The chain recombines TRBV7-2 with TRBJ1-5; tentative D call: TRBD1 (5 bases). The germline CDR1 and CDR2 sequences are SGHTA and FQGNSA. The CDR3 has 16 amino acids. The V gene lost 0 bases and the J gene lost 4 bases, with 13 bases spanning the gap. The CDR3 reads CASSLAITGVNQPQHF. The CDR3 coding sequence is TGTGCCAGCAGCTTAGCGATCACAGGAGTTAATCAGCCCCAGCATTTT.

The rearrangement joins TRBV18 to TRBJ2-7; 8 bases are shared with TRBD1. V lost 6 bases and J lost 4; bases outside the gene matches: 14. Germline V gene sequence: CDR1 KGHSH, CDR2 LQKENI. The CDR3 covers 16 residues. CDR3 coding DNA: TGTGCCAGCTCTCCCAGTCTCGACAGGGGAGGATACGAGCAGTACTTC. Translated: CASSPSLDRGGYEQYF.

The V gene is TRBV2, the J gene TRBJ2-1; D call uncertain. This CDR3 spans 13 amino acids. Germline V gene lookup returns CDR1 SNHLY and CDR2 FYNNEI. V gave up 1 base and J gave up 14 bases, with 15 bases separating them. CDR3 nucleotide sequence: TGTGCCAGCAGTGAAGGGGTAAAGGGTAAGAAGTTCTTC. Its protein is CASSEGVKGKKFF.

The V call is TRBV3-1 (or the pseudogene TRBV3-2), the J call TRBJ2-2; no clear D. The CDR3 loop spans 14 amino acids. The germline V gene has CDR1 LGHDT and CDR2 YNNKEL (reference sequence). Trimming shortened V by 7 bases and J by 2 bases, and 11 bases separated the two germline ends. CDR3 bases: TGTGCCAGCACGCGAGCGATTAACACCGGGGAGCTGTTTTTT. It yields the protein CASTRAINTGELFF.

CDR3 sequence (DNA): TGTGCCAGCAGCTTAGTGGCCAGGGCAAGAGAGCAGTACTTC. Protein product: CASSLVARAREQYF. This chain uses TRBV7-9 with TRBJ2-7; D might be TRBD1 (5 bases). This CDR3 comprises 14 residues. Germline CDR1 is SEHNR and CDR2 is FQNEAQ (reference sequence). V lost 1 base, J lost 7 bases, and 14 bases lay in between.

The chain joins TRBV5-6 to TRBJ1-2; D is perhaps TRBD1 (6 bases). The CDR3 runs to 13 residues. Per germline, CDR1 SGHDT and CDR2 YYEEEE. V shed 2 bases and J shed 12 bases, with 17 bases lying between them. CDR3 amino acids: CASSLELRGFHTF. The CDR3 region has the DNA TGTGCCAGCAGCTTAGAACTCAGGGGATTTCACACCTTC.

The rearrangement links TRBV6-4 to TRBJ2-7; D perhaps matches TRBD2 (5 bases). Germline CDR1 reads MRHNA; CDR2 reads SNTAGT. The CDR3 totals 13 residues. V lost 4 bases and J lost 2, with 9 bases in between. The CDR3 reads CASSVDLTYEQYF. The CDR3 bases are TGTGCCAGCAGTGTGGACTTAACCTACGAGCAGTACTTC.

The chain has TRBV29-1 and TRBJ1-2; the D is unclear. The CDR3 extends over 13 amino acids. CDR1 is SQVTM, CDR2 ANQGSEA, per germline. V was shortened by 4 bases and J by 0 bases, with 9 bases between the two germline ends. CDR3 amino acids: CSVVVPANYGYTF. The CDR3 DNA is TGCAGCGTTGTGGTTCCGGCTAACTATGGCTACACCTTC.

The DNA of the CDR3 is TGTGCCAGCAGTGTCACAGGGCAAAGGAATGAAAAACTGTTTTTT. The encoded protein is CASSVTGQRNEKLFF. The chain couples TRBV2 to TRBJ1-4; tentatively, D is TRBD1 (6 bases). CDR3 length equals 15 residues. The ends were cut back, 4 bases at V and 5 bases at J, with 14 bases in the middle. The germline V gene encodes CDR1 SNHLY and CDR2 FYNNEI.

V usage is TRBV6-5 and J usage is TRBJ2-7, with 11 bases matching TRBD1. The CDR3 totals 15 residues. V shed 4 bases, J shed 4 bases, and the junction held 6 bases outside the gene matches. Germline lookup yields CDR1 MNHEY and CDR2 SVGAGI. The CDR3 coding sequence is TGTGCCAGCAGTTCCCGGGACAGGGGGGGATACGAGCAGTACTTC. It encodes CASSSRDRGGYEQYF.

CDR3 residues: CASSLALAGVEQYF. DNA of the CDR3: TGTGCCAGCAGCTTAGCCCTAGCGGGGGTTGAGCAGTACTTC. V is TRBV7-9 and J is TRBJ2-7; 10 bases are a match to TRBD2. The germline gives CDR1 SEHNR, CDR2 FQNEAQ (reference sequence). The V segment lost 0 bases and the J segment 7 bases; nucleotides outside the gene matches: 3. CDR3 size: 14 residues.

The chain couples TRBV19 to TRBJ1-1, with TRBD1 identical over 7 bases. From germline, CDR1 is LNHDA and CDR2 SQIVND (reference sequence). The CDR3 consists of 14 residues. The V segment lost 7 bases and the J segment 4 bases; nucleotides outside the gene matches: 9. The CDR3 loop is CASTADRAITEAFF. CDR3 in DNA: TGTGCCAGTACCGCAGACAGGGCTATCACTGAAGCTTTCTTT.

V usage is TRBV5-1 and J usage is TRBJ1-1, with D unclear. Trimming took 1 base from V and 5 from J, leaving 12 bases between them. The CDR3 has 14 amino acids. CDR1 and CDR2 from the germline V gene are SGHRS and YFSETQ. The CDR3 bases are TGCGCCAGCAGCTTGCAGACTGGGGAGACTGAAGCTTTCTTT. This translates into CASSLQTGETEAFF.

The gene calls are TRBV5-4 and TRBJ1-2; 11 bases are a match to TRBD1. The CDR3 contains 15 residues. Germline loops: CDR1 SGHNT, CDR2 YYREEE (reference sequence). V lost 4 bases to trimming and J lost 0 bases; unmatched junction nucleotides: 2. The CDR3 sequence: CASSPGQGANYGYTF. The CDR3 DNA is TGTGCCAGCAGCCCGGGACAGGGGGCTAACTATGGCTACACCTTC.

The chain combines TRBV14 with TRBJ1-2, with unresolved D. The V and J ends lost 4 bases and 8 bases respectively, with 11 bases between them. Germline V CDR1 and CDR2: SGHDN, FVKESK. The length of the CDR3 is 12 residues. The CDR3 DNA is TGTGCCAGCAGCCGAGGGCTGGACGGCTACACCTTC. Encoded protein: CASSRGLDGYTF.

CDR3: CASGTHLAGELFF. The DNA for the CDR3 is TGTGCTAGTGGCACCCATCTGGCGGGGGAGCTGTTTTTT. This chain connects TRBV12-5 to TRBJ2-2; D is uncertain. The V and J ends lost 6 bases and 8 bases respectively, with 13 bases between them. The germline gives CDR1 LGHNT, CDR2 FRNRAP. The CDR3 runs 13 residues.

The chain recombines TRBV10-3 with TRBJ1-2; 7 bases agree with TRBD1. CDR1 and CDR2 (germline): ENHRY, SYGVKD. The J segment lost 7 bases and the V segment lost 5 bases, leaving 10 bases of the junction unmatched. The CDR3 has 14 amino acids. The CDR3, as DNA: TGTGCCATCAGTCCCGGGACAGCCTCCATTGGCTACACCTTC. Residues: CAISPGTASIGYTF.

J is TRBJ2-1 and V is TRBV5-1, with D hard to call. CDR1 is SGHRS, CDR2 YFSETQ, per germline. The CDR3 sequence is 17 residues long. V lost 0 bases and J 1 base, leaving 14 bases between the germline ends. CDR3 residues: CASSLAGPGRSYNEQFF. DNA for the CDR3: TGCGCCAGCAGCTTGGCTGGCCCCGGTAGGTCCTACAATGAGCAGTTCTTC.

The chain couples TRBV18 to TRBJ2-1, with D hard to call. Trimming left V 6 bases short and J 1 base short, with 10 bases between. CDR3 length: 14 residues. Per germline, CDR1 KGHSH and CDR2 LQKENI. This CDR3 is CASSWSASYNEQFF. The DNA of the CDR3 is TGTGCCAGCTCCTGGAGCGCGTCCTACAATGAGCAGTTCTTC.

V is TRBV3-1 (or the pseudogene TRBV3-2) and J is TRBJ2-7, with a possible D match to TRBD1 (6 bases). The CDR3 loop spans 15 amino acids. Trimming left V 5 bases short and J 6 bases short, with 20 bases between. Germline-derived CDR1 and CDR2 are LGHDT and YNNKEL (reference sequence). CDR3 loop: CASSRITRGWGEQYF. Written as DNA, the CDR3 is TGTGCCAGCAGCAGGATCACTAGGGGGTGGGGCGAGCAGTACTTC.